A selection of T cell receptor beta chains follows, all from one sample in a study of blood T cell repertoires in COVID-19. The assay was immunoSEQ multiplex PCR, and TCRdb's table has in-frame clones only and misses some. This sample has about 75,000 clones, with roughly nine tenths found just once. Sequencing used peripheral blood. These receptor sequences come from a human donor in a cohort sampled during active COVID-19. CDR3s include the opening cysteine and the closing phenylalanine or tryptophan. The D gene is left open where the match is weak. Clone size appears in some rows only: once, few, many, or a class for an expanded clone.

v_call	j_call	d_call	clone_size	cdr3_nt	cdr3_aa
TRBV9	TRBJ2-3	NA	NA	TGTGCCAGCAGCGCGGGAGTAAGGACAGATACGCAGTATTTT	CASSAGVRTDTQYF
TRBV7-2	TRBJ2-2	TRBD2	NA	TGTGCCAGCAGCTTCGGGACTAGCGGGAGCGGAACCGGGGAGCTGTTTTTT	CASSFGTSGSGTGELFF
TRBV7-2	TRBJ1-1	NA	NA	TGTGCCAGCAGGCCCGGACAGTTGACAAACACTGAAGCTTTCTTT	CASRPGQLTNTEAFF
TRBV19	TRBJ2-7	NA	NA	TGTGCCAGTACCCTTACGAAGGACAGCTACGAGCAGTACTTC	CASTLTKDSYEQYF
TRBV28	TRBJ2-1	TRBD2	NA	TGTGCCAGCAGTCTACTAGCGGAGGATTACAATGAGCAGTTCTTC	CASSLLAEDYNEQFF
TRBV5-1	TRBJ2-1	TRBD2	NA	TGCGCCAGCAGATTGCTGCTTGGACTAGCGGGAAATGAGCAGTTCTTC	CASRLLLGLAGNEQFF
TRBV9	TRBJ1-2	TRBD1	NA	TGTGCCAGCAGCGGGGGACAGGAAAACTATGGCTACACCTTC	CASSGGQENYGYTF
TRBV5-5	TRBJ2-7	NA	NA	TGTGCCAGCAGCCTCGGGATAGCAGTAAGGGAGCAGTACTTC	CASSLGIAVREQYF
TRBV6-1	TRBJ2-3	NA	NA	TGTGCCAGCAGTGAAGCCGACAGTACTCCGAATACGCAGTATTTT	CASSEADSTPNTQYF
TRBV6-4	TRBJ2-3	TRBD2	NA	TGTGCCAGCAGTGACTCGTACCGGGAGGGTGTAGATACGCAGTATTTT	CASSDSYREGVDTQYF
TRBV18	TRBJ2-7	TRBD2	NA	TGTGCCAGCTCGGAACTAGCGGGGGGGAGATCTGCCGAGCAGTACTTC	CASSELAGGRSAEQYF
TRBV2	TRBJ1-1	TRBD1	NA	TGTGCCAGCAGAGTCGGGTATAGGACAGGAGGTACTGAAGCTTTCTTT	CASRVGYRTGGTEAFF
TRBV3-1/TRBV3-2	TRBJ1-1	TRBD1	NA	TGTGCCAGCAGCCAAGATGGACAGGCTTTAAGGAACACTGAAGCTTTCTTT	CASSQDGQALRNTEAFF
TRBV6-2/TRBV6-3	TRBJ2-7	TRBD1	NA	TGTGCCAGCAGCGACAGGGTTTTACTCGAGCAGTACTTC	CASSDRVLLEQYF
TRBV4-1	TRBJ2-7	NA	NA	TGCGCCAGCAGCCAAGTCAACTTAGGAGACGAGCAGTACTTC	CASSQVNLGDEQYF
TRBV7-2	TRBJ2-4	NA	NA	TGTGCCAGCAGATTAGTACAGGGTGTTTCCAAAAACATTCAGTACTTC	CASRLVQGVSKNIQYF
TRBV6-5	TRBJ2-1	NA	once	TGTGCCAGCACCGAAGGGACTGCCAACTACAATGAGCAGTTCTTC	CASTEGTANYNEQFF
TRBV14	TRBJ1-1	TRBD1	NA	TGTGCCAGCAGCCCATGGACAGGGGGCGACCTAGGAGCTTTCTTT	CASSPWTGGDLGAFF
TRBV25-1	TRBJ1-6	NA	once	TGTGCCAGCAGTGAATTGGGACTTTGGAGTAATTCACCCCTCCACTTT	CASSELGLWSNSPLHF
TRBV19	TRBJ1-2	NA	NA	TGTGCCGCGAGATTTACAGGTGCCGGGGGCTACACCTTC	CAARFTGAGGYTF
TRBV28	TRBJ2-7	TRBD2	NA	TGTGCCAGCAGTTTATACCCGACTAGCCCCTACGAGCAGTACTTC	CASSLYPTSPYEQYF
TRBV7-2	TRBJ2-7	TRBD2	NA	TGTGCCAGCAGCTTAGATGGGGGACTAGTACCGAGGGAGCAGTACTTC	CASSLDGGLVPREQYF
TRBV6-2/TRBV6-3	TRBJ2-3	NA	NA	TGTGCCAGCAGTTACGGGCGGGGTGGCACAGATACGCAGTATTTT	CASSYGRGGTDTQYF
TRBV7-9	TRBJ2-1	NA	NA	TGTGCCAGCAGCTTAGGCGTCGGGAATGGCAATGAGCAGTTCTTC	CASSLGVGNGNEQFF
TRBV4-3	TRBJ2-7	TRBD1	NA	TGCGCCAGCAGCCAAGTTGCCGGGCAGGGGGCTGGGGAGCAGTACTTC	CASSQVAGQGAGEQYF
TRBV13	TRBJ2-1	TRBD2	NA	TGTGCCAGCAGCTCACGACTAGCGGGAGGACGTAATGAGCAGTTCTTC	CASSSRLAGGRNEQFF
TRBV9	TRBJ1-6	NA	NA	TGTGCCAGCAGCGTAGGAGGGGGGGGAAATTCACCCCTCCACTTT	CASSVGGGGNSPLHF
TRBV7-6	TRBJ1-5	NA	NA	TGTGCCAGCAGCTTAGAGGCGGATAGCAATCAGCCCCAGCATTTT	CASSLEADSNQPQHF
TRBV18	TRBJ1-1	NA	NA	TGTGCCAGCTCACCGTTGGTGCGGGCGGAAAACACTGAAGCTTTCTTT	CASSPLVRAENTEAFF
TRBV7-2	TRBJ2-5	TRBD1	NA	TGTGCCAGCAGCGTAGGACAGGGGGCTGGAGAGACCCAGTACTTC	CASSVGQGAGETQYF
TRBV28	TRBJ2-1	NA	NA	TGTGCCAGCAGTTTCCGGACTGGGCCAGGGGGGAATGAGCAGTTCTTC	CASSFRTGPGGNEQFF
TRBV7-7	TRBJ2-3	NA	NA	TGTGCCAGCAGCTTAGGAAAACAGGGTACGCAGTATTTT	CASSLGKQGTQYF
TRBV6-2/TRBV6-3	TRBJ2-7	TRBD1	NA	TGTGCCAGCAGCCGGGACAGCCTAAACTACGAGCAGTACTTC	CASSRDSLNYEQYF
TRBV19	TRBJ2-1	TRBD2	NA	TGTGCCAGTAGTATGATAGCGGGAGGACCAAATGAGCAGTTCTTC	CASSMIAGGPNEQFF
TRBV11-2	TRBJ2-7	NA	NA	TGTGCCACCGAGAAAACAGGCTCTTACGAGCAGTACTTC	CATEKTGSYEQYF
TRBV18	TRBJ1-1	NA	few	TGTGCCAGCTCACCAGCCCCGGGGAACACTGAAGCTTTCTTT	CASSPAPGNTEAFF
TRBV21-1	TRBJ1-3	NA	NA	TGTGCCAGCAGCGGCGGGGGCAGTGCCGGAAACACCATATATTTT	CASSGGGSAGNTIYF
TRBV15	TRBJ2-7	NA	NA	TGTGCCACCAGTGGAACAGGGTTCTACGAGCAGTACTTC	CATSGTGFYEQYF
TRBV6-5	TRBJ1-4	NA	once	TGTGCCAGCAGTTACGGTCGCCAGAATAATGAAAAACTGTTTTTT	CASSYGRQNNEKLFF
TRBV6-2/TRBV6-3	TRBJ2-3	NA	NA	TGTGCCAGCAGTTACGGGGGGATGTCGCGCACAGATACGCAGTATTTT	CASSYGGMSRTDTQYF
TRBV3-1/TRBV3-2	TRBJ1-6	NA	few	TGTGCCAGCAGCCAAGGAAACAGATATAATTCACCCCTCCACTTT	CASSQGNRYNSPLHF
TRBV27	TRBJ2-7	TRBD1	NA	TGTGCCAGCAGTTTACGACAGGGGGTCTTATACGAGCAGTACTTC	CASSLRQGVLYEQYF
TRBV9	TRBJ1-3	NA	NA	TGTGCCAGCAGCCCGATAGTTTCCTCTGGAAACACCATATATTTT	CASSPIVSSGNTIYF
TRBV10-2	TRBJ1-3	NA	NA	TGCGCCAGCAGTAACACGATCTCTGGAAACACCATATATTTT	CASSNTISGNTIYF
TRBV5-6	TRBJ1-1	NA	NA	TGTGCCAGCAGCTGGGGCGTCGTCCGAGCACCGAACACTGAAGCTTTCTTT	CASSWGVVRAPNTEAFF
TRBV7-8	TRBJ2-4	NA	NA	TGTGCCAGCAGCACCGGACAGACTATAGCCAAAAACATTCAGTACTTC	CASSTGQTIAKNIQYF
TRBV5-1	TRBJ2-2	TRBD2	NA	TGCGCCAGCAGCTTCCTAGCGGGAGCATCTGGCACCGGGGAGCTGTTTTTT	CASSFLAGASGTGELFF
TRBV11-3	TRBJ2-1	TRBD2	NA	TGTGCCAGCAGCTTAGCCCCTACGGGACTAGCGGGGAATGAGCAGTTCTTC	CASSLAPTGLAGNEQFF
TRBV19	TRBJ2-2	TRBD2	NA	TGTGCCAGTAGTATAGTCTCGGGGGGACCCGGGGAGCTGTTTTTT	CASSIVSGGPGELFF
TRBV7-2	TRBJ2-1	NA	NA	TGTGCCAGCAGCTTATATAACTACAATGAGCAGTTCTTC	CASSLYNYNEQFF
TRBV9	TRBJ2-4	NA	NA	TGTGCCAGCAGCGTAGTTAATAGCGAAGGGGGCAAAAACATTCAGTACTTC	CASSVVNSEGGKNIQYF
TRBV19	TRBJ2-7	NA	NA	TGTGCCAGTAGTATAAGGTCGATGGGGCCCGTTACCTACGAGCAGTACTTC	CASSIRSMGPVTYEQYF
TRBV29-1	TRBJ1-1	NA	NA	TGCAGCGTTGAATGGCACCGCGGGGAAGCTTTCTTT	CSVEWHRGEAFF
TRBV6-2/TRBV6-3	TRBJ2-5	NA	NA	TGTGCCAGCAGTTACCCTCAAGAGACCCAGTACTTC	CASSYPQETQYF